Listed below are T cell receptor beta chains from one sample, sequenced in a study of shared clonotypes between healthy human individuals. Here immunoSEQ multiplex PCR was the method, and the copy in TCRdb shows in-frame clones only, minus some. The sample consists of hundreds of thousands of clones, about 96% of them appearing once. Sequenced: naive CD8+ T cells sorted from blood. The receptors originated from a man aged 25-40 years in good health. Both conserved end residues are part of each CDR3. A D gene is named only where the DNA matches it firmly. Only some rows state a clone size, as once, few, many or a class for expanded clones.

cdr3_length	d_call	v_call	j_call	clone_size	cdr3_aa	cdr3_nt
11	NA	TRBV27	TRBJ2-3	NA	CASSSGGTQYF	TGTGCCAGCAGTTCGGGCGGTACGCAGTATTTT
12	NA	TRBV6-5	TRBJ2-7	NA	CASSPAGYEQYF	TGTGCCAGCAGCCCGGCGGGGTACGAGCAGTACTTC
15	NA	TRBV7-9	TRBJ2-7	NA	CASSLVGRGTYEQYF	TGTGCCAGCAGCTTAGTGGGTAGGGGGACCTACGAGCAGTACTTC
17	TRBD2	TRBV7-2	TRBJ2-1	NA	CASSRYFSGGFNNEQFF	TGTGCCAGCAGCCGTTATTTTTCGGGGGGTTTCAACAATGAGCAGTTCTTC
18	NA	TRBV7-9	TRBJ1-5	NA	CASSSTSSKGQVNQPQHF	TGTGCCAGCAGCAGCACCAGTTCAAAGGGACAAGTAAATCAGCCCCAGCATTTT
18	TRBD2	TRBV4-1	TRBJ2-7	NA	CASSQTGLAGRFSYEQYF	TGCGCCAGCAGCCAAACGGGACTAGCGGGACGGTTCTCCTACGAGCAGTACTTC
15	TRBD1	TRBV27	TRBJ2-7	NA	CASSLGQVFSYEQYF	TGTGCCAGCAGCTTGGGACAGGTGTTTTCCTACGAGCAGTACTTC
14	NA	TRBV29-1	TRBJ1-3	NA	CSVAGQPSGNTIYF	TGCAGCGTGGCGGGACAACCCTCTGGAAACACCATATATTTT
16	TRBD1	TRBV9	TRBJ1-1	NA	CARSVDFEGGGDEAFF	TGTGCCCGCAGCGTAGACTTTGAAGGGGGCGGGGATGAAGCTTTCTTT
11	NA	TRBV5-1	TRBJ2-7	NA	CASSLYGEQYF	TGCGCCAGCAGCCTGTACGGGGAGCAGTACTTC
14	NA	TRBV9	TRBJ1-1	NA	CASSVARAGTEAFF	TGTGCCAGCAGCGTAGCCAGGGCAGGCACTGAAGCTTTCTTT
14	TRBD2	TRBV11-2	TRBJ2-7	NA	CASSFLSGGYEQYF	TGTGCCAGCAGCTTCCTTAGCGGGGGATACGAGCAGTACTTC
14	NA	TRBV9	TRBJ1-1	NA	CASSPPESNTEAFF	TGTGCCAGCAGTCCCCCGGAGTCAAACACTGAAGCTTTCTTT
14	TRBD1	TRBV5-6	TRBJ2-7	once	CASSISGTAYEQYF	TGTGCCAGCAGCATCTCCGGGACAGCCTACGAGCAGTACTTC